These 12 T cell receptor beta chains share one sample of origin, sequenced in a study of blood T cell repertoires in COVID-19. Assay used: immunoSEQ multiplex PCR; TCRdb lists only in-frame clones, some missing. Of 190,000 or so clones in the sample, about 83% were seen once. The sequenced material came from peripheral blood. The origin of the receptors is a man aged 45-65 years with active or convalescent COVID-19.

The rearrangement uses TRBV7-3 and TRBJ2-2; 13 bases match TRBD2. Germline assignment: CDR1 SGHTA and CDR2 FQGTGA. The V and J ends lost 5 bases and 5 bases, in that order; junction bases with no gene match: 8. This CDR3 has 17 amino acids. DNA for the CDR3: TGTGCCAGCAGCCCCGGACTAGCGGGAGTGAGGACCGGGGAGCTGTTTTTT. Translated, it gives CASSPGLAGVRTGELFF.

CDR3 residues: CASSLTGNEQFF. Here the CDR3 DNA reads TGTGCCAGCAGCTTGACAGGGAATGAGCAGTTCTTC. This rearrangement joins TRBV7-3 to TRBJ2-1; 7 positions match TRBD1. The CDR3 totals 12 residues. CDR1 and CDR2 from the germline V gene are SGHTA and FQGTGA. Trimming cost V 3 bases and J 7 bases; bases outside gene matches: 0.

J is TRBJ2-2 and V is TRBV7-9; tentatively, D is TRBD1 (5 bases). Germline-derived CDR1 and CDR2 are SEHNR and FQNEAQ (reference sequence). The CDR3 is 15 residues long. V gave up 5 bases and J gave up 4 bases, with 14 bases separating them. CDR3 region: CASSPTRAATGELFF. As DNA, the CDR3 is TGTGCCAGCAGCCCAACCAGGGCTGCCACCGGGGAGCTGTTTTTT.

This clone was seen only once. The chain recombines TRBV9 with TRBJ1-3, with TRBD1 as a possible D gene (6 bases). V lost 2 bases, J lost 4 bases, and 10 bases lay in between. This CDR3 region has 14 residues. CDR1 is SGDLS, CDR2 YYNGEE, per germline. The CDR3: CASSVRDNGNTIYF. Here the CDR3 DNA reads TGTGCCAGCAGCGTCCGGGACAACGGAAACACCATATATTTT.

The count of this clone is one. This rearrangement joins TRBV6-2 or TRBV6-3 to TRBJ1-4; 7 bases fit TRBD1. Germline V gene sequence: CDR1 MNHEY, CDR2 SVGEGT. V trimming: 2 bases; J trimming: 4 bases; junction bases outside the gene matches: 4. The CDR3 spans 15 residues. The CDR3: CASSYAGQYNEKLFF. CDR3 coding DNA: TGTGCCAGCAGTTACGCGGGACAGTATAATGAAAAACTGTTTTTT.

The rearrangement uses TRBV30 and TRBJ2-2; tentatively, D is TRBD2 (6 bases). The germline gives CDR1 GTSNPN, CDR2 SVGIG (reference sequence). Trimming removed 1 base from V and 6 bases from J, with 9 bases in between. The length of the CDR3 is 13 residues. CDR3: CAWSGKRAGELFF. In DNA, the CDR3 is TGTGCCTGGAGTGGGAAGCGGGCCGGGGAGCTGTTTTTT.

The CDR3 region is CASSGKGQGISNEQYF. CDR3 nucleotides: TGTGCCAGCAGCGGAAAGGGACAGGGTATTTCGAACGAGCAGTACTTC. The V call is TRBV5-4, the J call TRBJ2-7, with TRBD1 identical over 9 bases. The CDR3 has 16 amino acids. CDR1 and CDR2 (germline): SGHNT, YYREEE (reference sequence). The V segment lost 4 bases and the J segment 5 bases; nucleotides outside the gene matches: 13. Full variable domain (outside the CDR3, taken from reference TRBV5-4 and TRBJ2-7): ETGVTQSPTHLIKTRGQQVTLRCSSQSGHNTVSWYQQALGQGPQFIFQYYREEENGRGNFPPRFSGLQFPNYSSELNVNALELDDSALYLCASSGKGQGISNEQYFGPGTRLTVT.

This chain links TRBV24-1 with TRBJ2-1; 7 bases agree with TRBD2. The trim removed 1 base at V and 3 bases at J, leaving 5 bases unmatched. The CDR3 extends over 16 amino acids. Germline V lookup: CDR1 KGHDR, CDR2 SFDVKD. The CDR3 sequence is CATSDFFGGYYNEQFF. As DNA, the CDR3 is TGTGCCACCAGTGATTTTTTCGGGGGGTACTACAATGAGCAGTTCTTC.

This clone was recorded only once. The genes are TRBV7-9 and TRBJ1-1; 7 bases map to TRBD1. V was clipped by 5 bases and J by 6 bases; unmatched bases: 0. CDR3 length equals 11 residues. Germline CDR1 reads SEHNR; CDR2 reads FQNEAQ (reference sequence). The CDR3 DNA reads TGTGCCAGCAGCCAGGGGGCTGAAGCTTTCTTT. It yields the protein CASSQGAEAFF.

The rearrangement joins TRBV9 to TRBJ2-3; 12 bases agree with TRBD2. J was trimmed by 3 bases and V by 4 bases; bases with no gene match: 6. The CDR3 has 16 residues. From germline, CDR1 is SGDLS and CDR2 YYNGEE. This CDR3 reads CASSMTSGSSTDTQYF. The DNA for the CDR3 is TGTGCCAGCAGCATGACTAGCGGGAGTTCAACAGATACGCAGTATTTT. Based on the CDR3 plus reference TRBV9 and TRBJ2-3, the full variable domain is DSGVTQTPKHLITATGQRVTLRCSPRSGDLSVYWYQQSLDQGLQFLIQYYNGEERAKGNILERFSAQQFPDLHSELNLSSLELGDSALYFCASSMTSGSSTDTQYFGPGTRLTVL.

This clone occurred once. DNA for the CDR3: TGTGCCAGCAGCCTTAAAGGAAGGGTCGGGGACAAGAGCTCCTATAATTCACCCCTCCACTTT. This gives the protein CASSLKGRVGDKSSYNSPLHF. This chain uses TRBV21-1 with TRBJ1-6; TRBD1 is taken as the D call from the table, unchecked against the DNA. TRBV21-1 is described as a pseudogene. The CDR3 loop spans 21 amino acids.

The V gene is TRBV6-1, the J gene TRBJ2-7, with D possibly TRBD2 on 6 matching bases. The V end lost 2 bases, the J end lost 2 bases, and 13 bases lay between the germline ends. The CDR3 sequence is 15 residues long. Per germline, CDR1 MNHNS and CDR2 SASEGT. CDR3 nucleotides: TGTGCCAGCAGTGAATTTGGGACTCCCGCCTACGAGCAGTACTTC. It encodes CASSEFGTPAYEQYF.